The T cell receptor beta chain under discussion was sequenced for a study of blood T cells in healthy people across ages. Study findings and constraints: Correlation between TCR beta diversity and naive T cell percentage was strong. Across the age range, TCR beta diversity per million T cells fell in a roughly linear way. Because sorting was not performed, PBMCs prevented conclusive naive versus antigen-experienced comparison.

In this sample, this clonotype turned up a few times. The antigen remains unidentified. The CDR3 spans 11 residues. Trimming stripped 8 bases from V and 3 bases from J, with 8 bases between. Germline V gene sequence: CDR1 SNHLY, CDR2 FYNNEI. Alongside a J-beta primer mix, a sample-barcoded 5' primer served in a second PCR lasting roughly 6 to 11 cycles. With 12 random nucleotides, a template-switch adaptor tagged each individual cDNA molecule. TCRdb reprocessed the 5' RACE reads via MiXCR and lists one record per CDR3 protein. The table shows some 1.5 million distinct CDR3 sequences, with roughly 30% occurring only once.

The receptor comes from a woman under 40 in good health. The sequencing input was blood. The chain couples TRBV2 to TRBJ2-7; D not certain. This CDR3 reads CASSNYYEQYF. In DNA form, the CDR3 reads TGTGCCAGCTCAAACTACTACGAGCAGTACTTC.